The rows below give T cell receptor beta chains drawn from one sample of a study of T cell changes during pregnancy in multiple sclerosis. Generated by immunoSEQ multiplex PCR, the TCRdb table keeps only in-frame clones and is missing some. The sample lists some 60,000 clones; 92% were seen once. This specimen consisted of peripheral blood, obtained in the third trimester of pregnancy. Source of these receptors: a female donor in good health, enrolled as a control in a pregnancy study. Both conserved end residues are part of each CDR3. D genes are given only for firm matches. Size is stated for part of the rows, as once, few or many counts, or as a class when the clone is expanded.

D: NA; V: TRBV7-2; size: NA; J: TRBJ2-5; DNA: TGTGCCAGCAGGTCCGATAGAGAGGTCCAGACCCAGTACTTC; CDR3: CASRSDREVQTQYF
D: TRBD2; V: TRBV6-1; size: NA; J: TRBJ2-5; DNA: TGTGCCAGCACCCTACTAGCGGGAGCGCCGGAGACCCAGTACTTC; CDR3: CASTLLAGAPETQYF
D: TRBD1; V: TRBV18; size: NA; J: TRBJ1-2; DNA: TGTGCCAGCTCACCCGGACAGGGACAGTACTATGGCTACACCTTC; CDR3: CASSPGQGQYYGYTF
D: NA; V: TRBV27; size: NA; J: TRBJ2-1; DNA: TGTGCCAGCCTAGACGCCTCTAGACTAGGACTGTTCTTC; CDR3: CASLDASRLGLFF
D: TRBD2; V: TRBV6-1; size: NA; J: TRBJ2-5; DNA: TGTGCCGCGGGGGGAGGCGGGGGAGGAGAGACCCAGTACTTC; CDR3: CAAGGGGGGETQYF
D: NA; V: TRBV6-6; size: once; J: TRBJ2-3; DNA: TGTGCCAGCTTGGGGCCGGCGGGCACAGATACGCAGTATTTT; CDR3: CASLGPAGTDTQYF
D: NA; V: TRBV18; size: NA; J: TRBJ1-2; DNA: TGTGCCAGCTCACCACCGGCAGAGACTGTCTATGGCTACACCTTC; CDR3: CASSPPAETVYGYTF
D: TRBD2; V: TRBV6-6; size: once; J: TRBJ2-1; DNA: TGTGCCAGCAGTTACTCAAGCGGCGGGAGTCCCAATGAGCAGTTCTTC; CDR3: CASSYSSGGSPNEQFF
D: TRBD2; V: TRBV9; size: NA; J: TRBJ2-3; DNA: TGTGCCAGCAGCGCGGGACTAGCGGGGGGGCAGACAGATACGCAGTATTTT; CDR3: CASSAGLAGGQTDTQYF
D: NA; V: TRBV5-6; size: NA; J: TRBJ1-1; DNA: TGTGCCAGCAGCGGGGGGGGCCAGTCAAAAGCTTTCTTT; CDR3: CASSGGGQSKAFF
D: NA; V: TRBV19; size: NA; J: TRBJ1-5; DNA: TGTGCCAGTAGCCCTCGAGAGCAGCCCCAGCATTTT; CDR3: CASSPREQPQHF
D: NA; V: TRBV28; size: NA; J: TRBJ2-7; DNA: TGTGCCAGCAGTTTATCCCGGACAAATTACGAGCAGTACTTC; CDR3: CASSLSRTNYEQYF
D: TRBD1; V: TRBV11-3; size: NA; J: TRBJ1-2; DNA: TGTGCCAGCAGCTTAGGTCACCGGGACAGGGGGTGGAATGGCTACACCTTC; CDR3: CASSLGHRDRGWNGYTF
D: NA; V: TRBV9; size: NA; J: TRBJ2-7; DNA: TGTGCCAGCAGCCCAACAAGTTTTACCTACGAGCAGTACTTC; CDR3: CASSPTSFTYEQYF
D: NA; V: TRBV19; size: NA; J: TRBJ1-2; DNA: TGTGCCAGTAGTATTATAATGGGCAGCGGCAATAACTATGGCTACACCTTC; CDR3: CASSIIMGSGNNYGYTF
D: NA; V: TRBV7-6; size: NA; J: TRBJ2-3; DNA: TGTGCCAGCAGCCCGGGACTGGACACAGATACGCAGTATTTT; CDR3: CASSPGLDTDTQYF
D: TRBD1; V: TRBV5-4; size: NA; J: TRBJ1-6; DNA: TGTGCCAGCAGCTTTGACAGGGCTAATTCACCCCTCCACTTT; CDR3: CASSFDRANSPLHF
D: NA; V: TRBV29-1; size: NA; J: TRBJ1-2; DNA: TGCAGCGTGCCAAACGCGGGGTTTTATGGCTACACCTTC; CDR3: CSVPNAGFYGYTF
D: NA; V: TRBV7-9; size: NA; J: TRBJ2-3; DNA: TGTGCCAGCACCAATCCCACAGATACGCAGTATTTT; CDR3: CASTNPTDTQYF
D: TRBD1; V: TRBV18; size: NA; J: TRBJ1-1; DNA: TGTGCCAGCTCACCGGACAGGGGTGACACTGAAGCTTTCTTT; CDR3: CASSPDRGDTEAFF
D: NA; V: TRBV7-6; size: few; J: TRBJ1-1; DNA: TGTGCCAGCAGCTTGGATTGGGGGGGCGAAGCTTTCTTT; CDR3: CASSLDWGGEAFF
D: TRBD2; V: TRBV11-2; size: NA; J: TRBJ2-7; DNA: TGTGCCAGCAGCTTAGGAGGCGGGAGGGCCTACGAGCAGTACTTC; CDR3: CASSLGGGRAYEQYF
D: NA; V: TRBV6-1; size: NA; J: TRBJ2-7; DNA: TGTGCCAGCAGTGAAGGGGGGGCCTACGAGCAGTACTTC; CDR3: CASSEGGAYEQYF
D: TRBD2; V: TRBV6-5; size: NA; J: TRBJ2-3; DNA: TGTGCCAGCAGTTTTAGCGGGGGCACAGATACGCAGTATTTT; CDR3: CASSFSGGTDTQYF
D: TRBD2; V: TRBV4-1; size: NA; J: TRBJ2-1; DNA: TGCGCCAGCAGTCCAGCGGGGGGTCGCAATGAGCAGTTCTTC; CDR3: CASSPAGGRNEQFF
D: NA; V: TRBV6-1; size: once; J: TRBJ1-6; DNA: TGTGCCAGCAGTGAGACACTTTCCTATAATTCACCCCTCCACTTT; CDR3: CASSETLSYNSPLHF
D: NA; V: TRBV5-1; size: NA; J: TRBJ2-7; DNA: TGCGCCAGCAGCCGGGGGTTAGAAGGGTACGAGCAGTACTTC; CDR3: CASSRGLEGYEQYF
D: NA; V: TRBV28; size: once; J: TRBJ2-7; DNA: TGTGCCAGCAGTTTAACTCTACAGGGCTACGAGCAGTACTTC; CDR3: CASSLTLQGYEQYF
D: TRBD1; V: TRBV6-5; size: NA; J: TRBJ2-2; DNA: TGTGCCAGCACCGGACAGGGGGCCGGCGGGGAGCTGTTTTTT; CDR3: CASTGQGAGGELFF
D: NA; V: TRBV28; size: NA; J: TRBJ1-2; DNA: TGTGCCAGCAGGAAAGGACAGCTTGCTAACTATGGCTACACCTTC; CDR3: CASRKGQLANYGYTF
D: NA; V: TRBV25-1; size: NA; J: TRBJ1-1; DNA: TGTGCCAGCAGTGAATCCTTTCGGGCTTTCTTT; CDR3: CASSESFRAFF
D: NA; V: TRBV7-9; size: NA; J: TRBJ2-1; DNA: TGTGCCAGCAGCGCAGTGAGGGATGAGCAGTTCTTC; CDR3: CASSAVRDEQFF
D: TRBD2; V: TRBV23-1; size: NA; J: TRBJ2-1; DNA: TGCGCCAGCAGTCAAGGTTGGTCTAGCGGGGTAAATGAGCAGTTCTTC; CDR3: CASSQGWSSGVNEQFF
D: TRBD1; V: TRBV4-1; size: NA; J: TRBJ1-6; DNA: TGCGCCAGCAGCCAAACAGGGGAAAGGAATTCACCCCTCCACTTT; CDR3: CASSQTGERNSPLHF
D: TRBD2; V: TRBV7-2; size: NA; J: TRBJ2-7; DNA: TGTGCCAGCAGTCCCGGGACTAGTAATTGGCAGTACTTC; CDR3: CASSPGTSNWQYF
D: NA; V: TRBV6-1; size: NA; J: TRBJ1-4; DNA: TGTGCCAGCAGTGTACAGGGCCTGAATGAAAAACTGTTTTTT; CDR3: CASSVQGLNEKLFF
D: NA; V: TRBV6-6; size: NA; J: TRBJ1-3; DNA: TGTGCCAGCAGGAGACAGAGCTCTGGAAACACCATATATTTT; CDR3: CASRRQSSGNTIYF
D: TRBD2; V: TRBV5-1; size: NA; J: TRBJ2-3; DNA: TGCGCCAGCACCCTACTAGCGTTAAGCACAGATACGCAGTATTTT; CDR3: CASTLLALSTDTQYF
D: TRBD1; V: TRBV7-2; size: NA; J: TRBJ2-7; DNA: TGTGCCAGCAGCACGAGGGACAGGGCAAATTCCGAGCAGTACTTC; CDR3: CASSTRDRANSEQYF
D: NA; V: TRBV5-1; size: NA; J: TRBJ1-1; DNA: TGCGCCAGCAGACCGCGGGACTTTAACACTGAAGCTTTCTTT; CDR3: CASRPRDFNTEAFF
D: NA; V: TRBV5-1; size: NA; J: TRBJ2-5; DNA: TGCGCCAGCAGCGGGGGACTTGGAGAGACCCAGTACTTC; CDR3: CASSGGLGETQYF
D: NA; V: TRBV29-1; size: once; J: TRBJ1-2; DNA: TGCAGCGTTCCCCATGACAGCCTGCAAAGCAAACCCTATGGCTACACCTTC; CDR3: CSVPHDSLQSKPYGYTF
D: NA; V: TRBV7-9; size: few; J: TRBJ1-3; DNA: TGTGCCAGCAGCTCTCCCGTTTCCTCTGGAAACACCATATATTTT; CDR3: CASSSPVSSGNTIYF